This T cell receptor beta chain originates from a study of shared T cell receptors in the human thymus. J gave up 10 bases and V 0 bases, and 15 bases lay outside the gene matches. Germline CDR1 reads LGHNA; CDR2 reads YSLEER. This CDR3 contains 17 residues. This table comes from immunoSEQ multiplex PCR, and its TCRdb copy is limited to in-frame clones, with some not included. The table records hundreds of thousands of clones, 88% of them present only once. This same sample was also taken into another study, of human thymus T cells. That source adds: Among the donors, all were healthy Finnish infants having corrective surgery for congenital heart defects. Thymus was obtained from resections taken during corrective heart surgery. Repertoires from thymus and blood appeared to show biased V and J gene usage. Related work found strong thymic repertoire overlap between unrelated individuals.

The sample comprised thymocytes. This TCR derives from a boy in the first two years of life with a congenital heart defect. V is TRBV4-3 and J is TRBJ2-3; 8 bases are shared with TRBD1. The DNA for the CDR3 is TGCGCCAGCAGCCAAGAATACGGAGGACAGGGTGGTTATGCGCAGTATTTT. The encoded protein is CASSQEYGGQGGYAQYF.